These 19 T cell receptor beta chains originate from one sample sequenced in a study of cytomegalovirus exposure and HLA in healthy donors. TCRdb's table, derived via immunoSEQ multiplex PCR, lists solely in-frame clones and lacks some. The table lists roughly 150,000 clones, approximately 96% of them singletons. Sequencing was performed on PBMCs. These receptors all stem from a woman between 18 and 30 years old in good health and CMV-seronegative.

In DNA form, the CDR3 reads TGCGCCAGCAGCCAAGATCGGAGGGCCGGGGAGCTGTTTTTT. This codes for CASSQDRRAGELFF. This sequence joins TRBV4-3 and TRBJ2-2; a weak D match, TRBD2 (6 bases). The V gene's germline CDR1 is LGHNA and CDR2 YSLEER. V lost 0 bases, J lost 6 bases, and 8 bases lay in between. The CDR3 is 14 residues long.

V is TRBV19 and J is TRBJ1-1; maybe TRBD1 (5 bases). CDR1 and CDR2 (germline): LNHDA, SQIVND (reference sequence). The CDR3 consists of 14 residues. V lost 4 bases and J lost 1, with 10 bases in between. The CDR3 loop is CASSRAGWNTEAFF. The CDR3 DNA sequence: TGTGCCAGTAGTAGGGCAGGGTGGAACACTGAAGCTTTCTTT.

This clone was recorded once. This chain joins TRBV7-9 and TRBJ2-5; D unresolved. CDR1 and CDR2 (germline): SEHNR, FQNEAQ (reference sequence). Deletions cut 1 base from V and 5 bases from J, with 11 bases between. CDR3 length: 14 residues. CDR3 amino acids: CASSLGLAEETQYF. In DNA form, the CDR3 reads TGTGCCAGCAGCTTAGGGCTGGCGGAGGAGACCCAGTACTTC.

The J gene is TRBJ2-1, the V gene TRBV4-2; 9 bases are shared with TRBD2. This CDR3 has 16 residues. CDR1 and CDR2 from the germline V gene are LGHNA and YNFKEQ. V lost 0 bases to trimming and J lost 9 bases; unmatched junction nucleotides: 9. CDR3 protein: CASSQDVAGGPSEQFF. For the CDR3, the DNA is TGTGCCAGCAGCCAAGACGTGGCGGGGGGGCCGAGTGAGCAGTTCTTC.

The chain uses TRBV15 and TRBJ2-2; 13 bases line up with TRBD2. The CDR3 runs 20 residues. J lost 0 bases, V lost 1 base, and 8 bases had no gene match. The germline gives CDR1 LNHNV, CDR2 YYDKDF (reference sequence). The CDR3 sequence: CATSRGRLAGGITNTGELFF. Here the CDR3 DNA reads TGTGCCACCAGCAGAGGTCGACTAGCGGGGGGCATAACGAACACCGGGGAGCTGTTTTTT.

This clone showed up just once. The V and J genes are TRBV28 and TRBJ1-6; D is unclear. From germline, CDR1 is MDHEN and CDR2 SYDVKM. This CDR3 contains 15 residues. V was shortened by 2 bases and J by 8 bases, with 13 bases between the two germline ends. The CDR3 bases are TGTGCCAGCAGTTTAATAACAGTCGATTATTCACCCCTCCACTTT. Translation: CASSLITVDYSPLHF.

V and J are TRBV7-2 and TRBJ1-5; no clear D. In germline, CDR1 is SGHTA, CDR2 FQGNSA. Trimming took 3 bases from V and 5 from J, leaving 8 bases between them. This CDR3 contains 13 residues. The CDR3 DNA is TGTGCCAGCAGCTTCGGTATTGATCAGCCCCAGCATTTT. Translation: CASSFGIDQPQHF.

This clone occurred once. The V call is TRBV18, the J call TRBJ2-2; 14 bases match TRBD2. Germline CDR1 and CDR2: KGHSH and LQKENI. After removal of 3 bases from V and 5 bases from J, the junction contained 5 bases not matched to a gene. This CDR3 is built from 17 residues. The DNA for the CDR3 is TGTGCCAGCTCACCTCCGGGACTAGCGGGGGTTACCGGGGAGCTGTTTTTT. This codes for CASSPPGLAGVTGELFF.

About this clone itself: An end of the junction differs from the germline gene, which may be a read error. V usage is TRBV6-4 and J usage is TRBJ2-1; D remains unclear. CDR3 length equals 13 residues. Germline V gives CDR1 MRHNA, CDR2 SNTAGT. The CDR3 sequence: CASSAHHYNKQFF. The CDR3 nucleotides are TGTGCCAGCAGTGCTCATCACTACAATAAGCAGTTCTTC.

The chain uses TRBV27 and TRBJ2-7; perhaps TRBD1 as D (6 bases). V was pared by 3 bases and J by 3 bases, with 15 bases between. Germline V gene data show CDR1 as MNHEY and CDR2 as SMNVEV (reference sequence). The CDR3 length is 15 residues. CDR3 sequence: CASSLWGEGGYEQYF. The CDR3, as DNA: TGTGCCAGCAGTTTGTGGGGTGAAGGGGGCTACGAGCAGTACTTC.

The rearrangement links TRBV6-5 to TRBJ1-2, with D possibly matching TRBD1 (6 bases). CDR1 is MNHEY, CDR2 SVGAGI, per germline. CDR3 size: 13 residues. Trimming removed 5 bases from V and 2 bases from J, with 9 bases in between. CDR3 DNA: TGTGCCAGCAGTGAAACAGGGAACTATGGCTACACCTTC. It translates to CASSETGNYGYTF.

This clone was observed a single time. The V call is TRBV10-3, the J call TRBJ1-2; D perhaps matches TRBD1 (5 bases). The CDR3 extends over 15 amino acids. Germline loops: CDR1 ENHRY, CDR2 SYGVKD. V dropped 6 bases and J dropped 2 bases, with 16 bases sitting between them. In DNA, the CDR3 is TGTGCCATCAGGATGGGGCAGACTGAGAACTATGGCTACACCTTC. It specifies CAIRMGQTENYGYTF.

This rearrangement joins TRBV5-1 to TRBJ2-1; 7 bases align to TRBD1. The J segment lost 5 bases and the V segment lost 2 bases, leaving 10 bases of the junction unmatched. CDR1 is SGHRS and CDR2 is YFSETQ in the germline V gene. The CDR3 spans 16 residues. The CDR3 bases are TGCGCCAGCAGCTTCTTAACCGGGACAGAAAACAATGAGCAGTTCTTC. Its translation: CASSFLTGTENNEQFF.

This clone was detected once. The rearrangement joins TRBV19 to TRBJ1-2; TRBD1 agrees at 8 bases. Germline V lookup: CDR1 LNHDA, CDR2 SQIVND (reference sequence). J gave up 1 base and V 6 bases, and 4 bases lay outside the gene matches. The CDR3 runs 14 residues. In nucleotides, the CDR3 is TGTGCCAGTAGGGGACAGGCCTATAACTATGGCTACACCTTC. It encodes CASRGQAYNYGYTF.

Here the CDR3 DNA reads TGTGCCAGCAGCTTGGCAGGAATGGCCCTCCACTTT. It translates to CASSLAGMALHF. The V gene is TRBV11-2, the J gene TRBJ1-6; unclear D gene. CDR1 and CDR2 (germline): SGHAT, FQNNGV. V was cut by 3 bases and J by 14 bases, with 11 bases left in between. CDR3 length: 12 residues.

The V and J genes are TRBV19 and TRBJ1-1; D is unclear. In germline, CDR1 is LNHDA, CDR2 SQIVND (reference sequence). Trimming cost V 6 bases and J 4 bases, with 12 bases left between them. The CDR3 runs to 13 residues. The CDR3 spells CASSSRLLTEAFF. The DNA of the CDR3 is TGTGCCAGTAGCTCTCGACTGCTCACTGAAGCTTTCTTT.

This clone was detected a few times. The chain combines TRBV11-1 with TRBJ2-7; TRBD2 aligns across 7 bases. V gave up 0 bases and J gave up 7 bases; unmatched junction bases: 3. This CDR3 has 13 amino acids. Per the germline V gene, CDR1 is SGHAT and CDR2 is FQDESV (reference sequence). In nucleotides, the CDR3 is TGTGCCAGCAGCTTAGCCTCACTAGCGGAGCAGTACTTC. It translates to CASSLASLAEQYF.

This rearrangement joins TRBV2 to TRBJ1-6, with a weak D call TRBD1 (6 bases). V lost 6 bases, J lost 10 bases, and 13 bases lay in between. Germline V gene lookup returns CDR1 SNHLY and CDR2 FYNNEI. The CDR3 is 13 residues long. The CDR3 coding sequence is TGTGCCAGCAGACAGGGATTGAACTCACCCCTCCACTTT. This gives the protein CASRQGLNSPLHF.

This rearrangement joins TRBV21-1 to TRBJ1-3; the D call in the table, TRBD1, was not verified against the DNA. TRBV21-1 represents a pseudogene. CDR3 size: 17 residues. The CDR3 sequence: CASSKAGTVLQGNTIYF. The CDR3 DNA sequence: TGTGCCAGCAGCAAAGCGGGGACAGTCTTACAAGGAAACACCATATATTTT.